This T cell receptor (beta chain) was identified during a study of blood T cell repertoires in COVID-19. Study as a whole: The United States, Italy and Spain supplied acute and convalescent COVID-19 samples.

CDR3 length equals 13 residues. Trimming took 3 bases from V and 7 from J, leaving 10 bases between them. Per germline, CDR1 LNHDA and CDR2 SQIVND (reference sequence). Assay used: immunoSEQ multiplex PCR; TCRdb lists only in-frame clones, some missing. This sample yields some 320,000 clones, of which more than 75% are seen a single time; less than 6% belongs to the top ten. All enrollees were about 18 to 95 years old and from some 24 US areas. Recovery among Cohort 3 donors was established by two negative PCRs, clearance, or symptom resolution. The chain links TRBV19 to TRBJ2-1; no clear D gene. Sequencing was done on a sample of PBMCs or T cells enriched from blood (not recorded which). The source is a woman under 40 who had recovered from COVID-19. CDR3 sequence (DNA): TGTGCCAGTAGTATTGGCTTTATTAATGAGCAGTTCTTC. Its protein is CASSIGFINEQFF. Filled out from reference TRBV19 and TRBJ2-1, the complete variable domain reads DGGITQSPKYLFRKEGQNVTLSCEQNLNHDAMYWYRQDPGQGLRLIYYSQIVNDFQKGDIAEGYSVSREKKESFPLTVTSAQKNPTAFYLCASSIGFINEQFFGPGTRLTVL.